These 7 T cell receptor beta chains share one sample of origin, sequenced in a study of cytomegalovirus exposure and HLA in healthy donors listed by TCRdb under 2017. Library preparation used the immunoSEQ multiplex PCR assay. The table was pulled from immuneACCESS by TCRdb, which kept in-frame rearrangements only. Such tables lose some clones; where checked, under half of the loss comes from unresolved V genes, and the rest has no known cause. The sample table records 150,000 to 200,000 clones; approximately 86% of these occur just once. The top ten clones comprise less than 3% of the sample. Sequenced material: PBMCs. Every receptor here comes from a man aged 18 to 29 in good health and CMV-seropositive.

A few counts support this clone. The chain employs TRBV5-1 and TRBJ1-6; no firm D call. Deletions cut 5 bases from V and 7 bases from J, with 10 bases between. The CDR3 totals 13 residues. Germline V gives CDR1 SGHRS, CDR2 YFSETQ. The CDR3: CASREGVNSPLHF. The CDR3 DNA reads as TGCGCCAGCAGGGAGGGCGTCAATTCACCCCTCCACTTT.

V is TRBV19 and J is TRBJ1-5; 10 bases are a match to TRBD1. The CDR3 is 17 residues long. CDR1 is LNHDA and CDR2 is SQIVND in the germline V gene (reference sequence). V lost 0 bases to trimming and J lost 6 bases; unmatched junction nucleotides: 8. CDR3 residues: CASSIDPGQGLGQPQHF. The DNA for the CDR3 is TGTGCCAGTAGTATAGACCCGGGACAGGGGCTAGGTCAGCCCCAGCATTTT.

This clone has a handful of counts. CDR3 loop: CASSLVGNQPQHF. The CDR3 DNA reads as TGTGCCAGCAGCTTAGTAGGCAATCAGCCCCAGCATTTT. V is TRBV7-2 and J is TRBJ1-5; D is unclear. Germline CDR1 SGHTA, CDR2 FQGNSA. The V gene lost 1 base and the J gene lost 2 bases, with 3 bases spanning the gap. The CDR3 sequence is 13 residues long.

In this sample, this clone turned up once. The CDR3 sequence is CASSQDWGSNQPQHF. DNA for the CDR3: TGTGCCAGCAGCCAAGATTGGGGCTCGAATCAGCCCCAGCATTTT. The gene calls are TRBV4-2 and TRBJ1-5; D may be TRBD1 (5 bases). There are 15 residues in the CDR3. V was cut by 0 bases and J by 4 bases, with 10 bases left in between. The germline V gene encodes CDR1 LGHNA and CDR2 YNFKEQ.

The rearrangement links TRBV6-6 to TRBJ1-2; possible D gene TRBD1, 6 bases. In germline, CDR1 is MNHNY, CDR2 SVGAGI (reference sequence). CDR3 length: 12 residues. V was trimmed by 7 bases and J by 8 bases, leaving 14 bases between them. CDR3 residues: CASIEGVGGYTF. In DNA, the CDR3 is TGTGCCAGCATCGAGGGGGTAGGAGGCTACACCTTC.

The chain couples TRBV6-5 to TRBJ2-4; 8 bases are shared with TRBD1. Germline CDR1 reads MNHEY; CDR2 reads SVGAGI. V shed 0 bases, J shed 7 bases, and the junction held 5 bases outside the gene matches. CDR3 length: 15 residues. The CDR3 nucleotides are TGTGCCAGCAGTTACTCAGGACAGGGTGGTAACATTCAGTACTTC. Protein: CASSYSGQGGNIQYF.

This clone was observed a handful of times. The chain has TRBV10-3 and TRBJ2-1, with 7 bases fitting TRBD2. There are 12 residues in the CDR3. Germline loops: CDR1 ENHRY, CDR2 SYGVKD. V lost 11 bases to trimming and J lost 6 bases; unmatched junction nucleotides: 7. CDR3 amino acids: CASRGGGNEQFF. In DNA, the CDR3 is TGTGCCTCTCGGGGCGGGGGCAATGAGCAGTTCTTC.